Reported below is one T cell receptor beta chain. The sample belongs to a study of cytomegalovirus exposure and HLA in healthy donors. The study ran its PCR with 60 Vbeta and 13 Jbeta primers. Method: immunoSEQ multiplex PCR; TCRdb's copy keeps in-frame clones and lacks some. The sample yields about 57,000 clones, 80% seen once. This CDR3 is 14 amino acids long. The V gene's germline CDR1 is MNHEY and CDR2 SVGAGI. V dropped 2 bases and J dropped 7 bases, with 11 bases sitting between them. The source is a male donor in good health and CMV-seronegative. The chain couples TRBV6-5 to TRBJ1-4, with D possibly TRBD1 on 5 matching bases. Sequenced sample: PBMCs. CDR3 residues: CASSYAQGSEKLFF. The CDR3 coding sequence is TGTGCCAGCAGTTACGCCCAGGGAAGTGAAAAACTGTTTTTT.